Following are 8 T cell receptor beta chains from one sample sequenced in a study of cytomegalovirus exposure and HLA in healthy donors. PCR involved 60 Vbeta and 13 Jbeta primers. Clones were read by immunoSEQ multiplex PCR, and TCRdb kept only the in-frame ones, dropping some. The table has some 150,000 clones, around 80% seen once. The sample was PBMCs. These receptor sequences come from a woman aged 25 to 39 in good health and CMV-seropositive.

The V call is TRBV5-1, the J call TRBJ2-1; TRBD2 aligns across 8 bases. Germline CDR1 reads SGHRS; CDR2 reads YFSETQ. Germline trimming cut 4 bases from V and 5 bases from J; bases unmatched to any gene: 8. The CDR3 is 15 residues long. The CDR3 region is CASSRIAGLNNEQFF. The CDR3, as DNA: TGCGCCAGCAGCCGAATAGCGGGGCTCAACAATGAGCAGTTCTTC. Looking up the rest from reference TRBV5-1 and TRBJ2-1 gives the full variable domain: KAGVTQTPRYLIKTRGQQVTLSCSPISGHRSVSWYQQTPGQGLQFLFEYFSETQRNKGNFPGRFSGRQFSNSRSEMNVSTLELGDSALYLCASSRIAGLNNEQFFGPGTRLTVL.

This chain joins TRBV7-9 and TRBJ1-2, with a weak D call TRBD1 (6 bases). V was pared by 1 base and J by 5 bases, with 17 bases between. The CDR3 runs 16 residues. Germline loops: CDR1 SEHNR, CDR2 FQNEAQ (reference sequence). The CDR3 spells CASSLEVRGGRYGYTF. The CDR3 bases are TGTGCCAGCAGCTTAGAGGTGAGAGGGGGACGGTATGGCTACACCTTC.

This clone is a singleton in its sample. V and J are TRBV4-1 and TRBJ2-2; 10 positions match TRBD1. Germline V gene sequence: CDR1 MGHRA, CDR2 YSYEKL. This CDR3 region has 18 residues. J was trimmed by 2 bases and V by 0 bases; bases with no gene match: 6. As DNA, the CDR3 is TGCGCCAGCAGCCAAGAAGTGGGACAGGGGACCAACACCGGGGAGCTGTTTTTT. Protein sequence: CASSQEVGQGTNTGELFF.

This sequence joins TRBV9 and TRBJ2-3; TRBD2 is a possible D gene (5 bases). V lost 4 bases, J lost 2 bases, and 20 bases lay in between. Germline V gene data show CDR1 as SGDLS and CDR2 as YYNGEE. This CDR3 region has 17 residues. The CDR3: CASSPRPGLSPTDTQYF. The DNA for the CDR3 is TGTGCCAGCAGCCCACGGCCAGGACTGTCTCCCACAGATACGCAGTATTTT.

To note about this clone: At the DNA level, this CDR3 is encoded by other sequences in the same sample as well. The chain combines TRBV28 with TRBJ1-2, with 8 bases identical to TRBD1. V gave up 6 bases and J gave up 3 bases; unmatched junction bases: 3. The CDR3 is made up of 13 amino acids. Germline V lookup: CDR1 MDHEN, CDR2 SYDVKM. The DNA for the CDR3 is TGTGCCAGCAGCCGACAGGGGTACTATGGCTACACCTTC. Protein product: CASSRQGYYGYTF.

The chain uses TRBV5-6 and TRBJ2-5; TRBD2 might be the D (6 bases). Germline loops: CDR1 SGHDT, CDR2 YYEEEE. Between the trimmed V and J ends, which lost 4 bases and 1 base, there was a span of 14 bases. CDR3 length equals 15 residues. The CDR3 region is CASSAGMGRQETQYF. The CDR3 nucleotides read TGTGCCAGCAGCGCGGGAATGGGCCGCCAAGAGACCCAGTACTTC.

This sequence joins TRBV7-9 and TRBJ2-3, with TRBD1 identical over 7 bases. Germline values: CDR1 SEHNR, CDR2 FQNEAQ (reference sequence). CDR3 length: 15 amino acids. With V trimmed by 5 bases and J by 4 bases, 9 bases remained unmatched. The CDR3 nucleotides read TGTGCCAGCAGCCACCTAGAGGGGGCCCCAGATACGCAGTATTTT. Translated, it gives CASSHLEGAPDTQYF.

As DNA, the CDR3 is TGTGCTAGTGGCCCAACCGACAGGGGGTCGGGCAATGAGCAGTTCTTC. Its translation: CASGPTDRGSGNEQFF. The rearrangement links TRBV12-5 to TRBJ2-1, with 9 positions matching TRBD1. The CDR3 loop spans 16 amino acids. Germline lookup yields CDR1 LGHNT and CDR2 FRNRAP. V was clipped by 6 bases and J by 6 bases; unmatched bases: 12.